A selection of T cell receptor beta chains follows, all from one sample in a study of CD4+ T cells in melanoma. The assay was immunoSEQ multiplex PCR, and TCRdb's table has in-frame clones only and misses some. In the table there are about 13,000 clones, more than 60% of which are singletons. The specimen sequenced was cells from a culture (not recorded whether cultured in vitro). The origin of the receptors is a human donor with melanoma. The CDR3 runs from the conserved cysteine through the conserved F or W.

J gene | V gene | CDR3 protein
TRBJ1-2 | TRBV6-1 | CASLVGTGVVYGYTF
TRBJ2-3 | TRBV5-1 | CASSSIPGDTQYF
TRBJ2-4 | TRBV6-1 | CASSSDRLKNIQYF
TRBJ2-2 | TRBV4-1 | CASSQGRERRIHRELFF
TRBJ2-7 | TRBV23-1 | CASSQSIAQENTYEQYF
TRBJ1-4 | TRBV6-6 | CASRQGPNEKLFF
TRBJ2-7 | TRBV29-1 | CSVGPRDYEQYF
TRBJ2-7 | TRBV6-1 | CASRGGSGGQYF
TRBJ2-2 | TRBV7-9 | CASSQDGNTGELFF
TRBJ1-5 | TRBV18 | CASSRQASVNQPQHF
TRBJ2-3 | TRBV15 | CATTYRGFDTQYF
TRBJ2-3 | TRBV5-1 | CASRLAGGDNTQYF
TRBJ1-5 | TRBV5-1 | CASSEAGGSNQPQHF
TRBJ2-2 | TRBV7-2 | CASSGGGGVAGELFF
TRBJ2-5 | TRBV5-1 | CASSLGTSGEETQYF
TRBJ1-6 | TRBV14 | CASSLASAVPLHF
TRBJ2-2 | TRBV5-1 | CASSVGGLNTGELFF
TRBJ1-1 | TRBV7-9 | CASSLGLGRNTEAFF
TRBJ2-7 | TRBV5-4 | CASSLGLAGAAYEQYF
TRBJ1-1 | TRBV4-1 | CASSPGDIDTEAFF
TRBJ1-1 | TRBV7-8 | CASSLAGLDTEAFF
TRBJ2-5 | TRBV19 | CASSFAGGAVFETQYF
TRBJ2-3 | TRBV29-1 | CSVDETLAGDFQYF
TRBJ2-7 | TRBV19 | CASSIRSLGDREQYF
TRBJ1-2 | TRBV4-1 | CASRGGQGQANYGYTF
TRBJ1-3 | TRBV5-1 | CASSSDGNSGNTIYF
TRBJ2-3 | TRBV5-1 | CASSLGGQGTDTQYF
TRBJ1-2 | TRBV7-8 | CASSLTQGAGGYTF
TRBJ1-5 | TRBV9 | CASSMGENQPQHF
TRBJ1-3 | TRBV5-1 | CASSVGQLAGNTIYF
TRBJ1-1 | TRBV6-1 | CASSRQDYTEAFF
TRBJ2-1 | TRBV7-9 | CASSGPLAGGYNEQFF
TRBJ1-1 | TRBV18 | CASSPRQANTEAFF
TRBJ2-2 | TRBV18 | CASSPPNSDTGELFF
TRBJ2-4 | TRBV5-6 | CASSNRRGLGNIQYF
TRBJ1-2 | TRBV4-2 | CASTLGTSDYGYTF
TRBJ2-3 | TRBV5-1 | CASRINPREITDTQYF
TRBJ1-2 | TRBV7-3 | CASSLMGDYGYTF
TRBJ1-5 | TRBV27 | CASSLSWNQPQHF
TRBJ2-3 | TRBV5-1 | CASSLTSGSLDTQYF
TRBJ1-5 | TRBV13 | CASSLSGGQPQHF
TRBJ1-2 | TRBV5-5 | CASSLAPRRDYGYTF
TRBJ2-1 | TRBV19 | CASSALVRGYEQFF
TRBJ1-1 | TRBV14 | CASSPSMNTEAFF
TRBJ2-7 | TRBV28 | CASSLAQAPYEQYF